The next 18 T cell receptor beta chains were all read from a single sample in a study of blood T cell repertoires in COVID-19. TCRdb's copy holds only in-frame clones and misses some; the assay was immunoSEQ multiplex PCR. The sample yields under 200,000 clones, 82% seen once. The sample taken for sequencing was peripheral blood. These receptors were collected from a woman aged 60 to 75 with COVID-19, enrolled during active disease.

On this clone itself: The same CDR3 can be traced to other DNA sequences in this sample. The chain is built from TRBV28 and TRBJ1-2; TRBD1 matches at 8 bases. Germline CDR1 MDHEN, CDR2 SYDVKM. The CDR3 sequence is 13 residues long. With 2 bases clipped from V and 8 bases from J, the junction kept 4 bases outside the gene matches. In nucleotides, the CDR3 is TGTGCCAGCAGTTTAACTACAGGGGGAGGCTACACCTTC. This sequence encodes CASSLTTGGGYTF.

The rearrangement links TRBV6-5 to TRBJ1-2, with TRBD1 identical over 7 bases. CDR1 and CDR2 (germline): MNHEY, SVGAGI. The CDR3 is made up of 13 amino acids. The V segment lost 6 bases and the J segment 8 bases; nucleotides outside the gene matches: 9. The CDR3 sequence is CASRRQGSRGYTF. CDR3 in DNA: TGTGCCAGCAGGCGACAGGGAAGCCGCGGCTACACCTTC.

The chain combines TRBV27 with TRBJ1-6; TRBD1 agrees at 8 bases. V trimming: 7 bases; J trimming: 6 bases; junction bases outside the gene matches: 5. Per germline, CDR1 MNHEY and CDR2 SMNVEV (reference sequence). The CDR3 contains 14 residues. The CDR3 is CASNGQGGNSPLHF. The CDR3 nucleotides read TGTGCCAGCAACGGACAGGGAGGTAATTCACCCCTCCACTTT.

This chain links TRBV2 with TRBJ1-6, with 8 bases aligning to TRBD1. The CDR3 is 14 amino acids. Germline V gene sequence: CDR1 SNHLY, CDR2 FYNNEI. Trimming took 3 bases from V and 10 from J; bases not matched to a gene: 5. The CDR3 reads CASSDDRGWSPLHF. The CDR3 bases are TGTGCCAGCAGTGACGACAGGGGTTGGTCACCCCTCCACTTT.

The chain recombines TRBV18 with TRBJ2-4; 8 positions agree with TRBD2. Germline assignment: CDR1 KGHSH and CDR2 LQKENI. J lost 6 bases, V lost 3 bases, and 7 bases had no gene match. The CDR3 is 15 amino acids. CDR3 nucleotides: TGTGCCAGCTCACCCGGGGTAGCGGGGTTAAACATTCAGTACTTC. This translates into CASSPGVAGLNIQYF.

This clone was observed a single time. Within the sample, other DNA sequences also encode this same CDR3. The V and J genes are TRBV29-1 and TRBJ1-1; 7 nucleotides match TRBD1. The CDR3 runs 12 residues. The V gene's germline CDR1 is SQVTM and CDR2 ANQGSEA. Trimming cost V 4 bases and J 3 bases; bases outside gene matches: 2. CDR3: CSVGTGDTEAFF. For the CDR3, the DNA is TGCAGCGTTGGCACAGGGGACACTGAAGCTTTCTTT.

The chain combines TRBV11-1 with TRBJ2-1; 7 bases are a match to TRBD1. The CDR3 loop spans 15 amino acids. The junction had 11 bases not matched to a gene; V was cut back by 5 bases and J by 7 bases. CDR1 SGHAT and CDR2 FQDESV come from the germline V gene (reference sequence). CDR3 sequence: CASSPLVGGGNEQFF. The CDR3 DNA follows: TGTGCCAGCAGCCCCTTGGTAGGGGGCGGGAATGAGCAGTTCTTC.

The genes are TRBV6-2 or TRBV6-3 and TRBJ1-5; D not certain. Deletions cut 3 bases from V and 6 bases from J, with 9 bases between. Per the germline V gene, CDR1 is MNHEY and CDR2 is SVGEGT. The CDR3 is 13 amino acids. The CDR3 region has the DNA TGTGCCAGCAGTTATCCCTCGGGTCAGCCCCAGCATTTT. Amino acid sequence: CASSYPSGQPQHF.

V gene TRBV6-5 combines with J gene TRBJ1-1; D not resolved. The CDR3 has 14 amino acids. Germline CDR1 is MNHEY and CDR2 is SVGAGI. V lost 4 bases, J lost 1 base, and 10 bases lay in between. The CDR3 DNA reads as TGTGCCAGCAGTTCAATTCATAGGAACACTGAAGCTTTCTTT. Its translation: CASSSIHRNTEAFF.

V gene TRBV28 combines with J gene TRBJ1-5, with D hard to call. This CDR3 comprises 15 residues. Germline CDR1 and CDR2: MDHEN and SYDVKM. V gave up 6 bases and J gave up 4 bases, with 16 bases separating them. In DNA, the CDR3 is TGTGCCAGCAGGCTAACGCCCTTTTGGAATCAGCCCCAGCATTTT. Its protein is CASRLTPFWNQPQHF.

This clone was counted a few times. The chain employs TRBV29-1 and TRBJ2-3; 7 nucleotides line up with TRBD2. The CDR3 sequence is 17 residues long. V was pared by 5 bases and J by 5 bases, with 19 bases of the junction left unmatched. Germline-derived CDR1 and CDR2 are SQVTM and ANQGSEA. CDR3 amino acids: CSVSTGWAGVAIDTQYF. CDR3 bases: TGCAGCGTTAGCACGGGTTGGGCGGGAGTCGCAATAGATACGCAGTATTTT.

The rearrangement joins TRBV7-9 to TRBJ2-5; a possible D gene is TRBD2 (5 bases). Germline CDR1 is SEHNR and CDR2 is FQNEAQ (reference sequence). Trimming stripped 1 base from V and 5 bases from J, with 17 bases between. There are 16 residues in the CDR3. The CDR3 region has the DNA TGTGCCAGCAGCTTAGGAGGGTCCCTGATCCAGGAGACCCAGTACTTC. Its protein is CASSLGGSLIQETQYF.

The chain employs TRBV2 and TRBJ2-3; perhaps TRBD1 as D (5 bases). The CDR3 spans 16 residues. The germline V and J ends were trimmed by 8 bases and 2 bases, with 20 bases remaining between them. Germline CDR1 reads SNHLY; CDR2 reads FYNNEI. The CDR3 loop reads CASHHYLGVTTDTQYF. The CDR3, as DNA: TGTGCCAGCCATCATTACCTAGGGGTAACCACAGATACGCAGTATTTT.

J is TRBJ2-5 and V is TRBV6-6, with D perhaps TRBD1 (5 bases). Trimming cost V 4 bases and J 2 bases, with 8 bases left between them. The V gene's germline CDR1 is MNHNY and CDR2 SVGAGI (reference sequence). The CDR3 runs 13 residues. The CDR3 DNA sequence: TGTGCCAGCAGTTCTAGACAGCAAGAGACCCAGTACTTC. Translated, it gives CASSSRQQETQYF.

The rearrangement links TRBV9 to TRBJ2-7; TRBD2 matches at 7 bases. This CDR3 has 15 amino acids. J gave up 0 bases and V 0 bases, and 3 bases lay outside the gene matches. Germline V lookup: CDR1 SGDLS, CDR2 YYNGEE. The CDR3 loop is CASSVERGSSYEQYV. The CDR3 nucleotides are TGTGCCAGCAGCGTAGAGCGGGGAAGCTCCTACGAGCAGTACGTC.

The V call is TRBV5-4, the J call TRBJ2-3; TRBD2 matches at 10 bases. The CDR3 runs 18 residues. Trimming at V came to 4 bases and at J to 7 bases, leaving 18 bases not matched to a gene. Germline loops: CDR1 SGHNT, CDR2 YYREEE (reference sequence). The CDR3 nucleotides are TGTGCCAGCAGCAATAGCCCCAGGCTAGCGGGAGCTTCTAATACGCAGTATTTT. This codes for CASSNSPRLAGASNTQYF.

With regard to this clone: Other DNA sequences in the same sample also yield this CDR3. The chain uses TRBV12-3 or TRBV12-4 and TRBJ1-3; no clear D. The CDR3 has 11 residues. Trimming took 7 bases from V and 4 from J, leaving 5 bases between them. This CDR3 is CASTQGNTIYF. The DNA of the CDR3 is TGTGCCAGCACTCAGGGAAACACCATATATTTT.

This clone turned up a few times. This chain connects TRBV3-1 (or the pseudogene TRBV3-2) to TRBJ2-3; D perhaps matches TRBD2 (5 bases). Germline lookup yields CDR1 LGHDT and CDR2 YNNKEL (reference sequence). The ends were cut back, 8 bases at V and 3 bases at J, with 12 bases in the middle. The CDR3 length is 13 residues. The CDR3 is CASETGGTDTQYF. CDR3 DNA: TGTGCCAGCGAGACCGGAGGTACAGATACGCAGTATTTT.